Listed here are 9 T cell receptor beta chains from one sample, sequenced in a study of Graves' ophthalmopathy and Graves' hyperthyroidism. RNA transcripts served as template for amplifying TCR beta CDR3 sequences. HTBI-primed RT-PCR formed the first round, and a multiplex PCR formed the second. In TCRdb, the multiplex PCR reads were re-called with MiXCR into one record per CDR3 protein. The data show a few hundred thousand distinct CDR3 sequences, with 17% seen just once and 2.4% held by the top ten. The sequencing sample was made of peripheral blood. The receptors come from an adult woman with stable Graves' hyperthyroidism.

The CDR3 region is CASSLSLPETQYF. The CDR3 region has the DNA TGTGCTAGTAGCTTATCACTCCCTGAGACCCAGTACTTC. J is TRBJ2-5 and V is TRBV7-7; D ambiguous. CDR3 size: 13 residues. The germline V gene has CDR1 SSHAT and CDR2 FNYEAQ (reference sequence).

The chain employs TRBV20-1 and TRBJ2-2; D remains ambiguous. The V end lost 1 base, the J end lost 4 bases, and 10 bases lay between the germline ends. The CDR3 covers 14 residues. CDR1 is DFQATT and CDR2 is SNEGSKA in the germline V gene (reference sequence). The chain's CDR3 is CSARGMSSTGELFF. CDR3 nucleotide sequence: TGCAGTGCTAGAGGGATGAGTTCCACCGGGGAGCTGTTTTTT.

This clonotype was found many times. The rearrangement joins TRBV25-1 to TRBJ2-5; 9 nucleotides agree with TRBD1. CDR3 length: 17 residues. The germline V gene encodes CDR1 MGHDK and CDR2 SYGVNS. V shed 3 bases and J 7 bases; nucleotides not matched to a gene: 15. The CDR3 coding sequence is TGTGCCAGCAGTGACCCCTCCGGGACAGGGCGCCGGGGGACCCAGTACTTC. Translated: CASSDPSGTGRRGTQYF.

This clonotype was recorded many times. This sequence joins TRBV25-1 and TRBJ2-7, with D perhaps assigned TRBD1 or TRBD2 (6 bases each). Germline-derived CDR1 and CDR2 are MGHDK and SYGVNS. CDR3 length: 14 amino acids. The ends were cut back, 6 bases at V and 3 bases at J, with 15 bases in the middle. In DNA form, the CDR3 reads TGTGCCAGCAGGCAAGGGGGGTCAGGCTACGAGCAGTACTTC. This sequence encodes CASRQGGSGYEQYF.

The sample holds many counts of this clonotype. The CDR3 sequence is CSVGPGVGDRETQYF. CDR3 in DNA: TGCAGCGTTGGGCCAGGGGTTGGTGATCGAGAGACCCAGTACTTC. The chain couples TRBV29-1 to TRBJ2-5; possible D gene TRBD1, 6 bases. Germline V CDR1 and CDR2: SQVTM, ANQGSEA. Trimming pared 4 bases from V and 4 bases from J, leaving 19 bases between. The CDR3 runs to 15 residues.

This clonotype showed up many times. The rearrangement links TRBV30 to TRBJ2-7, with 10 bases aligning to TRBD1. CDR1 is GTSNPN and CDR2 is SVGIG in the germline V gene (reference sequence). Losses at the gene ends were 3 bases for V and 2 bases for J; bases not matched to a gene: 10. This CDR3 region has 16 residues. CDR3 sequence reads: CAWRLQEGQGTYEQYF. Here the CDR3 DNA reads TGTGCCTGGAGACTTCAGGAGGGACAGGGGACCTACGAGCAGTACTTC.

The sample holds many counts of this clonotype. This rearrangement joins TRBV30 to TRBJ2-7; no clear D gene. Trimming took off 8 bases at V and 3 bases at J, with 23 bases between the two ends. This CDR3 is 15 amino acids long. CDR1 and CDR2 (germline): GTSNPN, SVGIG (reference sequence). This chain's CDR3 is CAQIWSPLGGYEQYF. DNA of the CDR3: TGTGCCCAGATATGGAGTCCCCTTGGCGGCTACGAGCAGTACTTC. The full variable domain, with the rest looked up from reference TRBV30 and TRBJ2-7, is SQTIHQWPATLVQPVGSPLSLECTVEGTSNPNLYWYRQAAGRGLQLLFYSVGIGQISSEVPQNLSASRPQDRQFILSSKKLLLSDSGFYLCAQIWSPLGGYEQYFGPGTRLTVT.

This clonotype was counted many times. CDR3 residues: CASSTGAGETQYF. As DNA, the CDR3 is TGTGCCAGCAGCACAGGAGCGGGAGAGACCCAGTACTTC. V and J are TRBV12-3 or TRBV12-4 and TRBJ2-5; D might be TRBD2 (6 bases). Trimming took off 6 bases at V and 4 bases at J, with 12 bases between the two ends. The CDR3 extends over 13 amino acids.

The CDR3 spells CASRLDRGGGQPQHF. The CDR3 DNA follows: TGTGCCAGCAGATTGGACAGGGGAGGAGGGCAGCCCCAGCATTTT. The chain is built from TRBV12-3 or TRBV12-4 and TRBJ1-5, with 9 bases fitting TRBD1. The CDR3 length is 15 residues. Trimming removed 6 bases from V and 7 bases from J; junction bases left unmatched: 10.